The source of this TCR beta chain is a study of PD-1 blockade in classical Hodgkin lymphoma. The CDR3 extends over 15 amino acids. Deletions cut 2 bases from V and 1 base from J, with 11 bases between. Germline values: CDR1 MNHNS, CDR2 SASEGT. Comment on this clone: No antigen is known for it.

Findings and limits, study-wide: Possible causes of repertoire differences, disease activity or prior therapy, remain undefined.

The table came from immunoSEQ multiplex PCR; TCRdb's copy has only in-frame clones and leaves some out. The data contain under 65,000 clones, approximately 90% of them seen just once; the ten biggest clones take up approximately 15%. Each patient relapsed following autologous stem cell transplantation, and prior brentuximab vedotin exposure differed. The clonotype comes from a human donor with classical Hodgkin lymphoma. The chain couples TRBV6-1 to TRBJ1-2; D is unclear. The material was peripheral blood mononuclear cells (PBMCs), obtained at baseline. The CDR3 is CASSELSAVNYGYTF. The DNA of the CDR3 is TGTGCCAGCAGTGAATTGTCGGCAGTTAACTATGGCTACACCTTC.